This T cell receptor beta chain is drawn from a study of blood T cell repertoires in COVID-19. Across the whole study: COVID-19 samples from acute and convalescent phases originated in the United States, Italy and Spain.

TCRdb keeps only in-frame clones here, not all; method: immunoSEQ multiplex PCR. Of around 63,000 clones in the sample, around 81% were seen once. The TCR was taken from a man between 60 and 75 years old with acute or convalescent COVID-19. The sequenced material came from peripheral blood.

This chain's CDR3 is CASSQDLQGNTEAFF. The CDR3 nucleotides read TGTGCCAGCAGCCAAGACCTACAGGGGAACACTGAAGCTTTCTTT. The rearrangement uses TRBV4-2 and TRBJ1-1; tentative D call: TRBD1 (6 bases). V was clipped by 0 bases and J by 1 base, with 9 bases between them. The CDR3 runs 15 residues. CDR1 and CDR2 from the germline V gene are LGHNA and YNFKEQ.